The TCR beta chain under discussion was sequenced for a study of Ad26.COV2.S vaccination and SARS-CoV-2 variants (dated by TCRdb to about 2021). General notes on the study: Vaccine-arm donors were drawn from COV1001, a multicentre, randomized, double-blind, placebo-controlled phase I-IIa trial of Ad26.COV2.S in healthy adults. A total of some 30 samples were included in the TCR-sequenced set, comprising approximately 20 Ad26.COV2.S vaccine recipients, 5 placebo recipients and 8 SARS-CoV-2 convalescent individuals. Dosing of Ad26.COV2.S was intramuscular, at either 5x10^10 or 1x10^11 viral particles, delivered as one shot or as two shots spaced 56 days apart. Sequencing of the TCRbeta repertoire served to evaluate the specificity and breadth of SARS-CoV-2-reactive T cell receptors following Ad26.COV2.S vaccination. Throughout the experiments and outcome assessment, investigators stayed blinded to trial group allocation. Trial participants were randomized into five groups of five, in which low-dose or high-dose Ad26.COV2.S was given once or twice, or placebo was given on both occasions.

TCRbeta CDR3 regions were sequenced with the immunoSEQ Assay. After extraction, genomic DNA underwent amplification by bias-controlled multiplex PCR, followed by high-throughput sequencing. Per the authors' processing: To quantify the absolute abundance of every unique TCRbeta CDR3 region, sequences were collapsed and filtered. Usable DNA was measured by amplifying reference genes present in all nucleated cells, and TCRbeta template counts were normalized to that usable DNA to estimate T cell fraction. Repertoire TCRs were annotated as SARS-CoV-2-specific by exact matching of V gene, CDR3 amino acid sequence and J gene to a known reactive TCR set. The reference SARS-CoV-2 TCR set was derived from MIRA and filtered for enrichment in COVID-19-positive ImmuneCODE repertoires, a step that removed public or cross-reactive TCRs. Using the MIRA antigens, annotated TCRs were further analysed by specific ORF or by position within an ORF. Breadth was defined as the number of annotated unique rearrangements divided by the total number of unique productive rearrangements, and depth was defined as the summed frequency of the annotated unique rearrangements. Group comparisons of TCR breadth used two-sided Wilcoxon rank-sum tests. Here the immuneACCESS table is served through TCRdb, limited to in-frame sequences with V and J called. Missing clones are a known gap in these copies; in checked studies unresolved V genes cover under half, and the rest lacks a known reason. Clone size and the V and J calls come from that table; the DNA yielded D and trimming. A total of approximately 420,000 clones appear in this sample, roughly nine tenths of them only once. Approximately 3.7% of the sample rests with the top ten.

Via the germline V gene, CDR1 is SNHLY and CDR2 FYNNEI. A distance of 22 bases separates the germline ends of V and J, which lose 5 bases and 2 bases respectively. Its CDR3 holds 17 amino acids, cysteine through phenylalanine. Just the 51-base CDR3 DNA is kept, in frame starting at base 1. General study outcomes and caveats: After vaccination, substantial breadth of spike-specific CD8+ and CD4+ T cell responses was reported. Higher spike-specific TCR breadth was observed in Ad26.COV2.S recipients than in placebo recipients (P = 0.0014). Comparable non-spike TCR breadth was observed between vaccine and placebo recipients, consistent with only spike being contained in the vaccine. Comparing responses between vaccine doses or regimens was not something the study was powered to do. According to the authors, total T cell responses may have been underestimated by the TCR breadth and depth analyses.

The label giving this sample's treatment or condition can be read as: roughly 20 received Ad26.COV2.S at low or high dose, single or two shots; roughly five received placebo; per-sample allocation not given. For vaccine and placebo recipients, repertoires were sequenced using samples collected on day 63 after the first injection. Between 29 July and 7 August 2020, Cohort 1b enrolled about two dozen adults aged 18-55 years at one site in Boston, USA. Ad26.COV2.S was a replication-incompetent adenovirus type 26 vector that expressed a prefusion-stabilized SARS-CoV-2 spike protein derived from the original Wuhan strain. Regarding this clone: This receptor's antigen is unknown. Base quality data are lacking; no much larger clone is found one base away.

The sequences come from peripheral blood, collected in a trial of Ad26.COV2.S vaccine versus placebo. This sequence was found in a person aged 18 to 59 who received the Ad26.COV2.S COVID-19 vaccine or a placebo. The chain couples TRBV2 to TRBJ2-7; the D segment might be TRBD1 or TRBD2, since each matches 5 bases. DNA sequence: TGTGCCAGCAGTCGACGGACTCCCAGAGGGGCTACCTACGAGCAGTACTTC. Protein translation: CASSRRTPRGATYEQYF. Here the CDR3 is joined to the reference TRBV2 and TRBJ2-7 genes, and the full variable domain is: EPEVTQTPSHQVTQMGQEVILRCVPISNHLYFYWYRQILGQKVEFLVSFYNNEISEKSEIFDDQFSVERPDGSNFTLKIRSTKLEDSAMYFCASSRRTPRGATYEQYFGPGTRLTVT.